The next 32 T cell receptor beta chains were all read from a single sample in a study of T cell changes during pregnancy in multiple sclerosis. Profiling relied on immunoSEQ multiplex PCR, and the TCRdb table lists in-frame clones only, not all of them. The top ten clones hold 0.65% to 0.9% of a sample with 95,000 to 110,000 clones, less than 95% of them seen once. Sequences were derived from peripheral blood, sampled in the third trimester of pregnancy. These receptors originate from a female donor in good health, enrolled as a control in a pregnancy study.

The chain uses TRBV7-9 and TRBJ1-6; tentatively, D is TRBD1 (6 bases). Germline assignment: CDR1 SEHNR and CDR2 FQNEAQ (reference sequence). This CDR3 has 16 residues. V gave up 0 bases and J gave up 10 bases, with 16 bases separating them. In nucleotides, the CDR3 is TGTGCCAGCAGCTTAGCGGAAGGGACAATCACATCACCCCTCCACTTT. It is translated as CASSLAEGTITSPLHF. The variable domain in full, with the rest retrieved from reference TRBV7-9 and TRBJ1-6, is DTGVSQNPRHKITKRGQNVTFRCDPISEHNRLYWYRQTLGQGPEFLTYFQNEAQLEKSRLLSDRFSAERPKGSFSTLEIQRTEQGDSAMYLCASSLAEGTITSPLHFGNGTRLTVT.

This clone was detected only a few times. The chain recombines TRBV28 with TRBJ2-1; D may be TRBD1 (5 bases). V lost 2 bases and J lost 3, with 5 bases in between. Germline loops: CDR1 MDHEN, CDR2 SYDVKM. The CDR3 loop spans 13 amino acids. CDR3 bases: TGTGCCAGCAGTTTAACAGGCTACAATGAGCAGTTCTTC. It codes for CASSLTGYNEQFF.

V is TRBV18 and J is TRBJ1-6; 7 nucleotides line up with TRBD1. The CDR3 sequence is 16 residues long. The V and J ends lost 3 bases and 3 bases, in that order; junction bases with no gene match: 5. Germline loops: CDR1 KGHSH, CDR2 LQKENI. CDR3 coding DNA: TGTGCCAGCTCACCCCCCGGGACAGACTATAATTCACCCCTCCACTTT. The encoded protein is CASSPPGTDYNSPLHF. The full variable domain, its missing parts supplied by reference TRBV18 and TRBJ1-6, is NAGVMQNPRHLVRRRGQEARLRCSPMKGHSHVYWYRQLPEEGLKFMVYLQKENIIDESGMPKERFSAEFPKEGPSILRIQQVVRGDSAAYFCASSPPGTDYNSPLHFGNGTRLTVT.

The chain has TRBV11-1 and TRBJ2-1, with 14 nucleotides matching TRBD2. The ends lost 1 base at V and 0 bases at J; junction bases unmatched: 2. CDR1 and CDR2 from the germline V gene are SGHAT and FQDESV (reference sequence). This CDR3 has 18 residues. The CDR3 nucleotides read TGTGCCAGCAGCTTAGGACTAGCGGGGGGGAGCTCCTACAATGAGCAGTTCTTC. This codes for CASSLGLAGGSSYNEQFF. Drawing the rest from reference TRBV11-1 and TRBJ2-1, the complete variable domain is EAEVAQSPRYKITEKSQAVAFWCDPISGHATLYWYRQILGQGPELLVQFQDESVVDDSQLPKDRFSAERLKGVDSTLKIQPAELGDSAMYLCASSLGLAGGSSYNEQFFGPGTRLTVL.

This chain's CDR3 is CASSAIGQGARYGYTF. Here the CDR3 DNA reads TGTGCCAGCAGCGCTATAGGACAGGGGGCTCGGTATGGCTACACCTTC. The genes are TRBV9 and TRBJ1-2, with 11 bases that match TRBD1. V lost 3 bases, J lost 5 bases, and 9 bases stayed unmatched. The length of the CDR3 is 16 residues. Per germline, CDR1 SGDLS and CDR2 YYNGEE.

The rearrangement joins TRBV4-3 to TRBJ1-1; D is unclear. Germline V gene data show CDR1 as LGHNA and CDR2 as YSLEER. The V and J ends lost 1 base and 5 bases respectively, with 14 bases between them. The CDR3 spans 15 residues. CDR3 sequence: CASSQARNLWTEAFF. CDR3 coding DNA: TGCGCCAGCAGCCAAGCGCGCAATCTATGGACTGAAGCTTTCTTT.

CDR3 region: CASSPGQGLAKNIQYF. DNA for the CDR3: TGTGCCAGCAGCCCCGGACAGGGACTAGCCAAAAACATTCAGTACTTC. V and J are TRBV6-6 and TRBJ2-4, with 8 nucleotides matching TRBD1. J was trimmed by 0 bases and V by 6 bases; bases with no gene match: 7. Germline CDR1 reads MNHNY; CDR2 reads SVGAGI (reference sequence). This CDR3 has 16 residues.

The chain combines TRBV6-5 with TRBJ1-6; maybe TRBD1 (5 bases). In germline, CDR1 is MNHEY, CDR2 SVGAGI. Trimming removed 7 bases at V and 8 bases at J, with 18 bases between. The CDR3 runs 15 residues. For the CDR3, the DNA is TGTGCCAGCACCAGGGCAGGTTATAAGGATTCACCCCTCCACTTT. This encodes CASTRAGYKDSPLHF.

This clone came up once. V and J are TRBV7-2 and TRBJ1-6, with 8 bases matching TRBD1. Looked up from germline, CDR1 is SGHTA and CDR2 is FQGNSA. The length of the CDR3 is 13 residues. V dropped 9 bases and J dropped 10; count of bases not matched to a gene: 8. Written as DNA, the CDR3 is TGTGCCAGTGGACAGGGCACTGTATCACCCCTCCACTTT. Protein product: CASGQGTVSPLHF. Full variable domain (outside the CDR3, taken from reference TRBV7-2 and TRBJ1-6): GAGVSQSPSNKVTEKGKDVELRCDPISGHTALYWYRQSLGQGLEFLIYFQGNSAPDKSGLPSDRFSAERTGGSVSTLTIQRTQQEDSAVYLCASGQGTVSPLHFGNGTRLTVT.

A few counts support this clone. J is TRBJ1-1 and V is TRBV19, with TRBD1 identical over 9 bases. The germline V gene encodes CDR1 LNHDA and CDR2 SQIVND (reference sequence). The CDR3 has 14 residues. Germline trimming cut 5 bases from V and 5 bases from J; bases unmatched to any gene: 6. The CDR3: CASSAGQGWTEAFF. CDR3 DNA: TGTGCCAGTAGTGCTGGACAGGGGTGGACTGAAGCTTTCTTT.

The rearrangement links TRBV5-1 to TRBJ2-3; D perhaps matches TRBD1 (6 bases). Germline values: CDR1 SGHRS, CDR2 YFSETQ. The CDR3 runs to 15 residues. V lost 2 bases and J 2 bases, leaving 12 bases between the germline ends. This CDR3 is CASSFAGATTDTQYF. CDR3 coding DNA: TGCGCCAGCAGCTTCGCAGGGGCCACCACAGATACGCAGTATTTT.

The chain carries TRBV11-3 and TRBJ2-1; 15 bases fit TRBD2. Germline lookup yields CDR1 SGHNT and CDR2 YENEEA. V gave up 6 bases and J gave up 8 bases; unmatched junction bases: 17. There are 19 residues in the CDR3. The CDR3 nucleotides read TGTGCCAGCAGTTCAGTCGGGACTAGCGGGGGGAATACCCCATATGAGCAGTTCTTC. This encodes CASSSVGTSGGNTPYEQFF.

CDR3 loop: CASSLKGQGTKNIQYF. CDR3 nucleotides: TGTGCCAGCAGCTTGAAGGGACAGGGAACCAAAAACATTCAGTACTTC. V gene TRBV5-6 combines with J gene TRBJ2-4, with TRBD1 matching 9 bases. The CDR3 has 16 amino acids. J lost 2 bases, V lost 1 base, and 4 bases had no gene match. Per germline, CDR1 SGHDT and CDR2 YYEEEE.

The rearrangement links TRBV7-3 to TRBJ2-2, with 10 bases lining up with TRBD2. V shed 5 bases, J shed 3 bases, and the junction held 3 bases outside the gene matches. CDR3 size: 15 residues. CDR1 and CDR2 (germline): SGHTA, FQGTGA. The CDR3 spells CASSLSGGYTGELFF. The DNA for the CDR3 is TGTGCCAGCAGCCTTAGCGGGGGGTACACCGGGGAGCTGTTTTTT.

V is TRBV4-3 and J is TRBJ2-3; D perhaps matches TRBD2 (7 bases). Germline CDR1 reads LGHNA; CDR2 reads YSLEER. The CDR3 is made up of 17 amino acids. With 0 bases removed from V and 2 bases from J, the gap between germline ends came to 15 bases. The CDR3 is CASSQDPGGPHTDTQYF. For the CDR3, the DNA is TGCGCCAGCAGCCAAGATCCGGGGGGCCCTCACACAGATACGCAGTATTTT.

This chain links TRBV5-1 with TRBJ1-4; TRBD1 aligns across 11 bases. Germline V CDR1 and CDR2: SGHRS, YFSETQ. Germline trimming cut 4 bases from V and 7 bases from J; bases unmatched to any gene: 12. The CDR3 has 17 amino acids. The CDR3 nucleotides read TGCGCCAGCAGCGGGGGACAGGGGGAGCACTTAACTGAAAAACTGTTTTTT. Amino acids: CASSGGQGEHLTEKLFF.

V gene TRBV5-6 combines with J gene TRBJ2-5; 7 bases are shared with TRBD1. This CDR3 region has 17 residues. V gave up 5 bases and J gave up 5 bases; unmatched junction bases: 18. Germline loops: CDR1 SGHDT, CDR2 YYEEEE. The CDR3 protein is CASSRRSVRGGGETQYF. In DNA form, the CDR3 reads TGTGCCAGCAGTCGGCGGTCGGTCAGAGGGGGCGGGGAGACCCAGTACTTC.

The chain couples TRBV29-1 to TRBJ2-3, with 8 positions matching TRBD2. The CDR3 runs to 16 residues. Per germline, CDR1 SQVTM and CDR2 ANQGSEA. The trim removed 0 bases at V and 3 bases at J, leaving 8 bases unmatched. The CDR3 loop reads CSVEDLGLAGTDTQYF. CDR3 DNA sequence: TGCAGCGTTGAAGACCTAGGACTAGCCGGGACAGATACGCAGTATTTT.

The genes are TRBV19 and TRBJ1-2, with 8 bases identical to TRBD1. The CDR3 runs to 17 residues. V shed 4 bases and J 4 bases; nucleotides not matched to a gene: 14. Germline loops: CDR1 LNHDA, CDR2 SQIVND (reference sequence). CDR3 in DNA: TGTGCCAGTAGTAGAGAGACAGGGGCCCACCTTGCCTATGGCTACACCTTC. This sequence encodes CASSRETGAHLAYGYTF.

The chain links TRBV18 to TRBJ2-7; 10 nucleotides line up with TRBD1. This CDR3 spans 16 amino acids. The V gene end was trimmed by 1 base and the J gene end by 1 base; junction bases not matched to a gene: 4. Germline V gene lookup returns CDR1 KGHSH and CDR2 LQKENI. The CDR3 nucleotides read TGTGCCAGCTCACCACGGGACAGGGGAACGTCCTACGAGCAGTACTTC. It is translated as CASSPRDRGTSYEQYF.

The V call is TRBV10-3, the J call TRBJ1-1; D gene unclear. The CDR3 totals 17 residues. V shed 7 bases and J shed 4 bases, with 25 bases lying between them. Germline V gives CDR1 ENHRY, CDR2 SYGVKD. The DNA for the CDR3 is TGTGCCATCAAAAGGACGGCAGGCGGGGAGTGGGCCACTGAAGCTTTCTTT. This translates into CAIKRTAGGEWATEAFF.

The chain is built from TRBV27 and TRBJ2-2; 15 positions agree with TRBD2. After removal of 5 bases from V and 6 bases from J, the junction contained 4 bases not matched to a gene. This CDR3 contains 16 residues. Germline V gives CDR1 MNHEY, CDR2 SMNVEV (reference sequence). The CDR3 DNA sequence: TGTGCCAGCAGTCGGACTAGCGGGGGGGCCCCCGGGGAGCTGTTTTTT. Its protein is CASSRTSGGAPGELFF.

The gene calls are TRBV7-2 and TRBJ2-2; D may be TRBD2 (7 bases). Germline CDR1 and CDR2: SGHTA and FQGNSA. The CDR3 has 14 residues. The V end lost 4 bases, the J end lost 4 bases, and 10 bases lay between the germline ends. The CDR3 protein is CASSWRGPTGELFF. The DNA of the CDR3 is TGTGCCAGCAGCTGGCGGGGGCCCACCGGGGAGCTGTTTTTT. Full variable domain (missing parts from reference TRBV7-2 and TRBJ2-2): GAGVSQSPSNKVTEKGKDVELRCDPISGHTALYWYRQSLGQGLEFLIYFQGNSAPDKSGLPSDRFSAERTGGSVSTLTIQRTQQEDSAVYLCASSWRGPTGELFFGEGSRLTVL.

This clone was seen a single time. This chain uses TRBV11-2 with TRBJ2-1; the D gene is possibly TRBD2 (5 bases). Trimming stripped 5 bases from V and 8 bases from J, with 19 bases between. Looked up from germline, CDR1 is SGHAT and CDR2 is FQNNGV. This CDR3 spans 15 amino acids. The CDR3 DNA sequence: TGTGCCAGCAGCGAATGGGGAGAGTTTAATCATGAGCAGTTCTTC. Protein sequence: CASSEWGEFNHEQFF. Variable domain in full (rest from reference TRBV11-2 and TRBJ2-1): EAGVAQSPRYKIIEKRQSVAFWCNPISGHATLYWYQQILGQGPKLLIQFQNNGVVDDSQLPKDRFSAERLKGVDSTLKIQPAKLEDSAVYLCASSEWGEFNHEQFFGPGTRLTVL.

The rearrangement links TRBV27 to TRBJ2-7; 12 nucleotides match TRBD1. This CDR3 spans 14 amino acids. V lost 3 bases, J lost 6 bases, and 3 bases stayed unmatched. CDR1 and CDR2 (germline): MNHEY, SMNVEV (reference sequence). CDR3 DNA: TGTGCCAGCAGTTTGGGACAGGGGGCCAGCGAGCAGTACTTC. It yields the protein CASSLGQGASEQYF.

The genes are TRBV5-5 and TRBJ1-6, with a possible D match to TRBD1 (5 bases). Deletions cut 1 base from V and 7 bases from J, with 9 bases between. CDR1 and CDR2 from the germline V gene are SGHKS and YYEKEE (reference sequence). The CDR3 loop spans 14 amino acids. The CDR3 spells CASSLRGPNSPLHF. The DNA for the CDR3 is TGTGCCAGCAGCTTGAGGGGTCCGAATTCACCCCTCCACTTT.

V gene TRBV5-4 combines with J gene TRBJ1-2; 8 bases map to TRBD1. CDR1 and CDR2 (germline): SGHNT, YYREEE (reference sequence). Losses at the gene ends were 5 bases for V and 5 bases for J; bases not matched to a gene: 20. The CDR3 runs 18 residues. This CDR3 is CASSHPDRVGLMNYGYTF. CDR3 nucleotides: TGTGCCAGCAGTCATCCGGACAGGGTCGGTTTAATGAATTATGGCTACACCTTC. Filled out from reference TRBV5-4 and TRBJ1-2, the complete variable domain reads ETGVTQSPTHLIKTRGQQVTLRCSSQSGHNTVSWYQQALGQGPQFIFQYYREEENGRGNFPPRFSGLQFPNYSSELNVNALELDDSALYLCASSHPDRVGLMNYGYTFGSGTRLTVV.

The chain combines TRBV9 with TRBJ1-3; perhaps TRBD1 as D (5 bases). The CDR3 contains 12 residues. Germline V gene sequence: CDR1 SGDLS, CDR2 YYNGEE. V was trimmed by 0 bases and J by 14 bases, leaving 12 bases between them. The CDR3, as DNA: TGTGCCAGCAGCGTAGCGGGGGGTCTTTTATATTTT. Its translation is CASSVAGGLLYF. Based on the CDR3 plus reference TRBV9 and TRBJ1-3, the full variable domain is DSGVTQTPKHLITATGQRVTLRCSPRSGDLSVYWYQQSLDQGLQFLIQYYNGEERAKGNILERFSAQQFPDLHSELNLSSLELGDSALYFCASSVAGGLLYFGEGSWLTVV.

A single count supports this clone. CDR3 in amino acids: CASSQEGGGLNIQYF. CDR3 bases: TGCGCCAGCAGCCAAGAAGGCGGGGGTTTAAACATTCAGTACTTC. The rearrangement uses TRBV4-3 and TRBJ2-4, with 7 bases matching TRBD2. Germline lookup yields CDR1 LGHNA and CDR2 YSLEER. V gave up 0 bases and J gave up 6 bases; unmatched junction bases: 5. The CDR3 covers 15 residues.

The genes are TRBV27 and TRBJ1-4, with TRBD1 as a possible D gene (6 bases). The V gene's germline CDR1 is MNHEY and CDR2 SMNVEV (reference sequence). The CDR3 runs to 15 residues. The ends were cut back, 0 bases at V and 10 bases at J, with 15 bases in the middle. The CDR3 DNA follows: TGTGCCAGCAGTTTATCGGCAGGGGATTATGGAAAACTGTTTTTT. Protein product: CASSLSAGDYGKLFF.

The CDR3 DNA reads TGCGCCAGCACTGGCCGGGACAGGGAGGGCACTAACTATGGCTACACCTTC. Protein: CASTGRDREGTNYGYTF. The chain recombines TRBV10-2 with TRBJ1-2, with 9 bases identical to TRBD1. Germline CDR1 reads WSHSY; CDR2 reads SAAADI. This CDR3 is 17 amino acids long. With V trimmed by 7 bases and J by 0 bases, 12 bases remained unmatched.

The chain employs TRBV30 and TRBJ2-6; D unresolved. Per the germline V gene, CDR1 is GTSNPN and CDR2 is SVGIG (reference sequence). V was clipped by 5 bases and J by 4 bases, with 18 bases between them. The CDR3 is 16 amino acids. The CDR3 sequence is CAWGLLGLSGANVLTF. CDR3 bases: TGTGCCTGGGGTCTCCTTGGGCTATCCGGGGCCAACGTCCTGACTTTC.